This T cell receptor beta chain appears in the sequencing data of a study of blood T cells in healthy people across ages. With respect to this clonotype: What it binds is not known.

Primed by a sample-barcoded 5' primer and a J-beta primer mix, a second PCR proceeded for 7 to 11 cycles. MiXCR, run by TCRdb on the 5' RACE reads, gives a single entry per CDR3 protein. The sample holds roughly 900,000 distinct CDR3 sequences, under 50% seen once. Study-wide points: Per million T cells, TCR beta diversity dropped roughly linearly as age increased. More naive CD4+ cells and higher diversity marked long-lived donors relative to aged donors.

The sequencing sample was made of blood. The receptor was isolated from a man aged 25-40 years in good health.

DNA of the CDR3: TGTGCCATCCGCAGGGGACACTACAATGAGCAGTTCTTC. Residues: CAIRRGHYNEQFF. The rearrangement joins TRBV21-1 to TRBJ2-1; the table names TRBD1, a call not compared with the DNA. TRBV21-1 is flagged as a pseudogene. The CDR3 contains 13 residues.